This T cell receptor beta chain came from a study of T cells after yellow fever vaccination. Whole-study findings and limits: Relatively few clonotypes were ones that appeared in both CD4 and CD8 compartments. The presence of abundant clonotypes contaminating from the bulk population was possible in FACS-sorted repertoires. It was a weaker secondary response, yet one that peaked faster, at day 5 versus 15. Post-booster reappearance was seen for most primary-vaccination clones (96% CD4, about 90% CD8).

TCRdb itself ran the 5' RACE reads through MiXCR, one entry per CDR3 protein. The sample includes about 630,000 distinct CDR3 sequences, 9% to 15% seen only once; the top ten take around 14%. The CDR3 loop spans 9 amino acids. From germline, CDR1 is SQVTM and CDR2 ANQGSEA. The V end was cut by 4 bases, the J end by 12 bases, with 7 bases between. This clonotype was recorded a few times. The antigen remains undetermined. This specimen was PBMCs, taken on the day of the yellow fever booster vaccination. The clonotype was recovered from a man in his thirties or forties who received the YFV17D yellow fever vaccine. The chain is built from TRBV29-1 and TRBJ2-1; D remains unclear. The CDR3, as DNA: TGCAGCGTTGGAACGACGCAGTTCTTC. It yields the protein CSVGTTQFF.